The 11 T cell receptor beta chains presented below share a single source sample, sequenced in a study of regulatory T cells in long-lasting Graves disease. Combining iRepertoire HTBI primers with Arm-PCR of CDR3 regions, the authors built TCR beta libraries. TCRdb re-called the multiplex PCR reads through MiXCR, storing one row per CDR3 protein. The sample includes approximately 690,000 distinct CDR3 sequences, 30% seen only once; the top ten take 40% to 50%. Specified time point: persistent/refractory GD, antithyroid drugs over 5 years with positive TRAb. Construction of the TCR library relied on RNA isolated from PBMCs. The source was peripheral blood mononuclear cells (PBMCs), collected when the disease was refractory, from a patient treated with antithyroid drugs. These receptors were collected from a female donor with Graves disease.

This rearrangement joins TRBV6-2 or TRBV6-3 to TRBJ2-7; 12 positions match TRBD2. The junction had 6 bases not matched to a gene; V was cut back by 6 bases and J by 0 bases. CDR1 is MNHEY, CDR2 SVGEGT, per germline. The CDR3 totals 16 residues. CDR3 sequence (DNA): TGTGCCAGCAGCAGAGGACTAGCGGGACGCTCCTACGAGCAGTACTTC. This gives the protein CASSRGLAGRSYEQYF.

CDR3 residues: CSARGASGRYEQYF. CDR3 in DNA: TGCAGTGCTAGAGGTGCTAGCGGGAGATACGAGCAGTACTTC. The chain is built from TRBV20-1 and TRBJ2-7, with TRBD2 matching 10 bases. CDR3 length equals 14 residues. The junction had 4 bases not matched to a gene; V was cut back by 1 base and J by 4 bases. The germline gives CDR1 DFQATT, CDR2 SNEGSKA (reference sequence).

V and J are TRBV20-1 and TRBJ1-5; 7 nucleotides match TRBD1. Germline V CDR1 and CDR2: DFQATT, SNEGSKA (reference sequence). This CDR3 has 17 amino acids. With V trimmed by 5 bases and J by 0 bases, 13 bases remained unmatched. The CDR3 nucleotides are TGCAGTGCTTCGGTCTCGGGACAGAAGAATAGCAATCAGCCCCAGCATTTT. Encoded protein: CSASVSGQKNSNQPQHF.

The chain has TRBV3-1 and TRBJ2-4; possibly TRBD2 for D (5 bases). This CDR3 is 15 amino acids long. V lost 0 bases to trimming and J lost 7 bases, with 13 bases between them. In germline, CDR1 is LGHDT, CDR2 YNNKEL (reference sequence). CDR3 protein: CASSQESGYSNIQYF. In DNA form, the CDR3 reads TGTGCCAGCAGCCAAGAGAGCGGTTATTCTAACATTCAGTACTTC.

This clonotype was seen a handful of times. The gene calls are TRBV6-2 or TRBV6-3 and TRBJ1-1, with D perhaps matching TRBD1 (6 bases). V shed 4 bases and J shed 4 bases, with 19 bases lying between them. Germline V CDR1 and CDR2: MNHEY, SVGEGT. The CDR3 runs 16 residues. The CDR3 nucleotides are TGTGCCAGCAGTTCCCAACCTTCAGGGGTAGGCACTGAAGCTTTCTTT. Protein: CASSSQPSGVGTEAFF.

This clonotype was seen more than once but under ten times. The CDR3 spells CASSTSLGETQYF. CDR3 sequence (DNA): TGTGCCAGCAGCACTAGTTTAGGGGAGACCCAGTACTTC. The rearrangement joins TRBV5-6 to TRBJ2-5; TRBD2 might be the D (5 bases). Germline loops: CDR1 SGHDT, CDR2 YYEEEE. The CDR3 runs to 13 residues. Trimming shortened V by 4 bases and J by 5 bases, and 12 bases separated the two germline ends.

This clonotype has just a few counts. This chain joins TRBV7-3 and TRBJ1-2; possibly TRBD1 for D (5 bases). The CDR3 totals 15 residues. The germline V gene encodes CDR1 SGHTA and CDR2 FQGTGA. Trimming cost V 5 bases and J 2 bases, with 15 bases left between them. In DNA form, the CDR3 reads TGTGCCAGCAGCGTAGATGGAGGGGAAAACTATGGCTACACCTTC. Its protein product is CASSVDGGENYGYTF.

This clonotype has ten or more counts. The V and J genes are TRBV27 and TRBJ1-4, with 10 bases fitting TRBD1. The CDR3 has 15 residues. Unmatched junction bases numbered 13, after V lost 8 bases and J lost 10 bases. In germline, CDR1 is MNHEY, CDR2 SMNVEV (reference sequence). This CDR3 reads CASASVGQGLGKLFF. CDR3 sequence (DNA): TGTGCCAGCGCGAGTGTGGGACAGGGGCTTGGAAAACTGTTTTTT.

This clonotype turned up a few times. V usage is TRBV19 and J usage is TRBJ1-1, with D tentatively TRBD1 (5 bases). This CDR3 spans 13 amino acids. Germline CDR1 LNHDA, CDR2 SQIVND (reference sequence). Trimming removed 3 bases from V and 5 bases from J, with 10 bases in between. The CDR3 nucleotides are TGTGCCAGTAGTATCGAGTGGGGGACTGAAGCTTTCTTT. Its protein product is CASSIEWGTEAFF.

This clonotype was detected many times. The rearrangement uses TRBV12-3 or TRBV12-4 and TRBJ2-5; no reliable D call. The V end was cut by 5 bases, the J end by 6 bases, with 7 bases between. This CDR3 contains 11 residues. CDR3 coding DNA: TGTGCCAGCAGTGTGGGTCAGACCCAGTACTTC. Protein product: CASSVGQTQYF.

The chain links TRBV6-9 to TRBJ2-7, with 9 bases aligning to TRBD1. With 3 bases clipped from V and 3 bases from J, the junction kept 15 bases outside the gene matches. The V gene's germline CDR1 is MNHGY and CDR2 SVAAGI. The length of the CDR3 is 18 residues. In DNA form, the CDR3 reads TGTGCCAGCAGTTACTTTACCCCAACGGGACAGGGCCGCTACGAGCAGTACTTC. Its translation is CASSYFTPTGQGRYEQYF.